A selection of T cell receptor beta chains follows, all from one sample in a study of blood T cells in healthy people across ages. MiXCR was run by TCRdb on the 5' RACE reads, yielding one entry per CDR3 protein. The data show around 710,000 distinct CDR3 sequences, about 40% seen once. The sequenced sample consisted of blood. Receptors were obtained from a woman aged 55 to 70 in good health. The CDR3 runs from the conserved cysteine through the conserved F or W. A D gene is named only where the DNA matches it firmly. The size of a clone is reported for some rows only, either as once, few or many, or as a class for expanded clones.

TRBJ2-1	few	TRBV7-2	15	TRBD2	CASSTGTSGNNEQFF	TGTGCCAGCAGCACAGGGACTAGCGGAAACAATGAGCAGTTCTTC
TRBJ2-5	-	TRBV6-2/TRBV6-3	11	-	CASSLKRHAYF	TGTGCCAGCAGCCTAAAACGACACGCGTACTTC
TRBJ1-2	few	TRBV24-1	17	-	CATSPGPNPRAGYGYTF	TGTGCCACCAGTCCAGGGCCAAACCCTCGAGCCGGCTATGGCTACACCTTC
TRBJ2-1	few	TRBV29-1	11	-	CSVDGVPERFF	TGCAGCGTTGACGGCGTACCGGAGCGGTTCTTC
TRBJ1-5	-	TRBV21-1	17	-	CAGSKDPRQGGNQPQHF	TGTGCCGGCAGCAAAGACCCCAGACAGGGAGGCAATCAGCCCCAGCATTTT
TRBJ1-4	-	TRBV9	14	TRBD1	CASSDGTANEKLFF	TGTGCCAGCAGCGACGGGACAGCGAATGAAAAACTGTTTTTT
TRBJ2-7	-	TRBV9	16	TRBD1	CASSVERAGGATEQYF	TGTGCCAGCAGCGTAGAGAGGGCAGGGGGTGCAACCGAGCAGTACTTC
TRBJ2-7	-	TRBV28	14	TRBD2	CASSKGGPQNIRYF	TGTGCCAGCAGCAAGGGAGGGCCGCAAAACATTCGGTACTTC
TRBJ2-3	-	TRBV5-6	15	TRBD2	CASSSLADITDTQYF	TGTGCCAGCAGCTCTCTAGCGGATATCACAGATACGCAGTATTTT
TRBJ2-7	-	TRBV21-1	14	-	CASSKVIIRDEQYF	TGTGCCAGCAGCAAAGTAATTATTCGGGATGAGCAGTACTTC
TRBJ2-1	-	TRBV20-1	14	TRBD2	CSARVLAGTNEQFF	TGCAGTGCTAGGGTTTTAGCGGGAACAAATGAGCAGTTCTTC
TRBJ2-5	few	TRBV14	15	TRBD1	CASSLLGQSQETQYF	TGTGCCAGCAGCCTCTTGGGACAGTCACAAGAGACCCAGTACTTC
TRBJ2-1	-	TRBV7-3	12	-	CASSLSRGEQFF	TGTGCCAGCAGCTTGTCACGCGGGGAGCAGTTCTTC
TRBJ2-1	-	TRBV6-5	15	-	CASNSVTGFYNEQFF	TGTGCCAGCAACTCGGTAACAGGGTTCTACAATGAGCAGTTCTTC
TRBJ2-4	-	TRBV7-8	17	TRBD2	CASSLSSGALAKNIQYF	TGTGCCAGCAGCCTTTCTAGCGGTGCCCTAGCCAAAAACATTCAGTACTTC
TRBJ1-2	few	TRBV7-2	14	-	CASKEDAANYGYTF	TGTGCCAGCAAGGAAGACGCAGCTAACTATGGCTACACCTTC
TRBJ2-3	-	TRBV20-1	11	-	CSAREANTQYF	TGCAGTGCTAGAGAGGCGAATACGCAGTATTTT
TRBJ2-7	-	TRBV20-1	17	-	CSARLRRAHSSSYEQYF	TGCAGTGCTAGGCTTCGGAGGGCGCATTCTAGCTCCTACGAGCAGTACTTC
TRBJ1-6	few	TRBV29-1	14	TRBD1	CSVGTGRRDSPLHF	TGCAGCGTGGGGACAGGACGGAGGGATTCACCCCTCCACTTT
TRBJ2-7	few	TRBV20-1	16	-	CSARDARTDYSYEQYF	TGCAGTGCTAGAGATGCCAGGACAGACTATTCCTACGAGCAGTACTTC
TRBJ2-1	-	TRBV2	13	-	CASSGLRGNEQFF	TGTGCCAGCAGTGGACTACGTGGCAATGAGCAGTTCTTC
TRBJ1-5	few	TRBV7-2	14	-	CASSPWGGGQPQHF	TGTGCCAGCAGCCCATGGGGAGGCGGGCAGCCCCAGCATTTT
TRBJ2-5	-	TRBV24-1	12	-	CATSNREETQYF	TGTGCCACCAGTAACAGGGAAGAGACCCAGTACTTC
TRBJ2-5	-	TRBV11-2	17	TRBD2	CASSLTTGLAGVETQYF	TGTGCCAGCAGCTTAACCACAGGGCTAGCGGGAGTTGAGACCCAGTACTTC
TRBJ1-2	-	TRBV7-6	12	-	CASSRYDEGYTF	TGTGCCAGCAGCCGCTACGACGAGGGCTACACCTTC
TRBJ1-1	few	TRBV29-1	13	-	CSAGSGAWTEAFF	TGCAGCGCCGGATCGGGGGCATGGACTGAAGCTTTCTTT
TRBJ1-1	-	TRBV25-1	14	-	CASSEYWQNTEAFF	TGTGCCAGCAGTGAATATTGGCAGAACACTGAAGCTTTCTTT
TRBJ2-4	-	TRBV20-1	15	-	CSAREAASQKNIQYF	TGCAGTGCTAGAGAGGCAGCTAGCCAAAAAAACATTCAGTACTTC